Given below is one T cell receptor (beta chain) in context. Antigen: not known. Naive CD8 cells were CD45RO-negative, positively selected for CCR7, excluding terminally differentiated effector memory CD45RA+ cells. Germline CDR1 is SGHRS and CDR2 is YFSETQ. The CDR3 runs 16 residues. The V segment lost 4 bases and the J segment 7 bases; nucleotides outside the gene matches: 6. The sample belongs to a study of shared clonotypes between healthy human individuals. As originally analysed: Filtering differed, since immunoSEQ gave only junction sequences and no quality scores. Profiling relied on immunoSEQ multiplex PCR, and the TCRdb table lists in-frame clones only, not all of them. Clonal size and the V and J genes are those of that table, whereas D and trimming came from the DNA. The repertoire holds about 2 million clones, approximately 94% seen once, with around 1.2% in the top ten. Notes on the study in general: Generally, estimated richness proved larger in naive subsets than it did in memory subsets. Between four donors, naive CD4 clonotypes were shared at a level of about 5%. Clonotypes not shared had lower generation probabilities than those common to all four donors.

V is TRBV5-1 and J is TRBJ1-6; TRBD1 matches at 12 bases. The TCR was taken from a young man in good health. Sequencing was performed on naive CD8+ T cells sorted from blood. The CDR3 DNA sequence: TGCGCCAGCAGCGTACCGGGACAGGGGGCGAATTCACCCCTCCACTTT. It codes for CASSVPGQGANSPLHF.